Listed below are T cell receptor beta chains from one sample, sequenced in a study of blood T cell repertoires in COVID-19. Assay: immunoSEQ multiplex PCR; the TCRdb copy retains only in-frame clones and omits some. Of some 290,000 clones in the sample, 87% were seen once. The material sequenced was peripheral blood. These receptors all come from a woman aged 50 to 60 who had recovered from COVID-19. Both conserved end residues are part of each CDR3. The D gene is left open where the match is weak. Expanded clones get a size class; other rows say once, few or many, or leave the size out.

D gene: -; clone size: -; V gene: TRBV5-1; J gene: TRBJ2-3; CDR3 protein: CASSLVGQGIPDTQYF; CDR3 DNA: TGCGCCAGCAGCTTGGTTGGGCAGGGGATTCCAGATACGCAGTATTTT
D gene: TRBD1; clone size: -; V gene: TRBV7-2; J gene: TRBJ2-6; CDR3 protein: CASSLAWDRVQTGANVLTF; CDR3 DNA: TGTGCCAGCAGCTTAGCGTGGGACAGGGTACAAACTGGGGCCAACGTCCTGACTTTC
D gene: -; clone size: -; V gene: TRBV30; J gene: TRBJ1-5; CDR3 protein: CAWSVGGGVQPQHF; CDR3 DNA: TGTGCCTGGAGTGTAGGAGGAGGGGTTCAGCCCCAGCATTTT
D gene: -; clone size: -; V gene: TRBV29-1; J gene: TRBJ2-2; CDR3 protein: CSVEDKWALFF; CDR3 DNA: TGCAGCGTTGAAGATAAGTGGGCGCTGTTTTTT
D gene: TRBD2; clone size: -; V gene: TRBV5-1; J gene: TRBJ2-7; CDR3 protein: CASNLRTSGRSDEQYF; CDR3 DNA: TGCGCCAGCAATCTCAGGACTAGCGGGAGAAGCGACGAGCAGTACTTC
D gene: TRBD2; clone size: -; V gene: TRBV6-1; J gene: TRBJ2-3; CDR3 protein: CASSGTSGHSTDTQYF; CDR3 DNA: TGTGCCAGCAGTGGAACTAGCGGCCATAGCACAGATACGCAGTATTTT
D gene: -; clone size: -; V gene: TRBV27; J gene: TRBJ1-4; CDR3 protein: CASSPIGQSEKLFF; CDR3 DNA: TGTGCCAGCAGTCCGATCGGACAGAGTGAAAAACTGTTTTTT
D gene: TRBD2; clone size: -; V gene: TRBV6-5; J gene: TRBJ2-5; CDR3 protein: CASKPSGGAWTQYF; CDR3 DNA: TGTGCCAGCAAGCCTAGCGGGGGGGCATGGACCCAGTACTTC
D gene: -; clone size: -; V gene: TRBV29-1; J gene: TRBJ2-2; CDR3 protein: CSVWRGAGELFF; CDR3 DNA: TGCAGCGTTTGGAGGGGCGCCGGGGAGCTGTTTTTT
D gene: TRBD2; clone size: -; V gene: TRBV3-1/TRBV3-2; J gene: TRBJ2-7; CDR3 protein: CASRLGLATNYEQYF; CDR3 DNA: TGTGCCAGCCGACTAGGACTAGCGACAAATTACGAGCAGTACTTC
D gene: TRBD2; clone size: -; V gene: TRBV7-3; J gene: TRBJ2-2; CDR3 protein: CASSPRDLRGGTGELFF; CDR3 DNA: TGTGCCAGCAGCCCGAGGGACTTGCGGGGGGGCACCGGGGAGCTGTTTTTT
D gene: -; clone size: -; V gene: TRBV2; J gene: TRBJ1-6; CDR3 protein: CASSELAGRNNSPLHF; CDR3 DNA: TGTGCCAGCAGTGAACTGGCAGGGAGGAATAATTCACCCCTCCACTTT
D gene: TRBD2; clone size: -; V gene: TRBV24-1; J gene: TRBJ2-1; CDR3 protein: CATARTSGMNEQFF; CDR3 DNA: TGTGCCACCGCGCGGACTAGCGGGATGAATGAGCAGTTCTTC
D gene: -; clone size: -; V gene: TRBV6-4; J gene: TRBJ1-1; CDR3 protein: CASRRDGFNTEAFF; CDR3 DNA: TGTGCCAGCAGGCGGGACGGATTTAACACTGAAGCTTTCTTT
D gene: -; clone size: -; V gene: TRBV5-6; J gene: TRBJ2-7; CDR3 protein: CASSFGVSYEQYF; CDR3 DNA: TGTGCCAGCAGCTTCGGGGTTTCCTACGAGCAGTACTTC
D gene: TRBD2; clone size: -; V gene: TRBV6-5; J gene: TRBJ2-7; CDR3 protein: CASSRRRELHEQYF; CDR3 DNA: TGTGCCAGCAGTAGGCGGCGGGAGCTCCACGAGCAGTACTTC
D gene: TRBD1; clone size: -; V gene: TRBV12-3/TRBV12-4; J gene: TRBJ1-1; CDR3 protein: CASRGQLNTEAFF; CDR3 DNA: TGTGCCAGCAGGGGACAGCTGAACACTGAAGCTTTCTTT
D gene: -; clone size: -; V gene: TRBV5-1; J gene: TRBJ2-5; CDR3 protein: CASSLVGGPQETQYF; CDR3 DNA: TGCGCCAGCAGCTTGGTAGGCGGCCCCCAAGAGACCCAGTACTTC
D gene: -; clone size: few; V gene: TRBV6-5; J gene: TRBJ1-6; CDR3 protein: CASSYNGDSPLHF; CDR3 DNA: TGTGCCAGCAGTTATAATGGAGATTCACCCCTCCACTTT
D gene: -; clone size: -; V gene: TRBV4-3; J gene: TRBJ2-7; CDR3 protein: CASSQESRGGSEQYF; CDR3 DNA: TGCGCCAGCAGCCAAGAAAGTAGGGGGGGTTCCGAGCAGTACTTC
D gene: TRBD1; clone size: -; V gene: TRBV6-6; J gene: TRBJ1-6; CDR3 protein: CASSPYLQSTGGNSPLHF; CDR3 DNA: TGTGCCAGCAGTCCTTACCTTCAATCGACAGGGGGTAATTCACCCCTCCACTTT
D gene: -; clone size: few; V gene: TRBV3-1/TRBV3-2; J gene: TRBJ1-6; CDR3 protein: CASSPSGDSPLHF; CDR3 DNA: TGTGCCAGCAGCCCTTCGGGGGATTCACCCCTCCACTTT